Detailed here is one TCR beta chain. This record belongs to a study of blood T cell repertoires in COVID-19. Study details: Whether acute or convalescent, the COVID-19 samples came from the United States, Italy and Spain.

Produced via immunoSEQ multiplex PCR; TCRdb's table is partial and in-frame only. The table shows 230,000 or so clones, with roughly 82% occurring only once. CDR3 length equals 16 residues. J lost 4 bases, V lost 3 bases, and 8 bases had no gene match. CDR1 is KGHSH and CDR2 is LQKENI in the germline V gene. J is TRBJ1-4 and V is TRBV18; TRBD1 aligns across 7 bases. The clonotype comes from a woman aged 40 to 50 who had recovered from COVID-19. Sequencing was done on a sample of peripheral blood. The CDR3 loop reads CASSPLTGTDNEKLFF. The CDR3 nucleotides are TGTGCCAGCTCACCTCTGACCGGGACAGATAATGAAAAACTGTTTTTT.